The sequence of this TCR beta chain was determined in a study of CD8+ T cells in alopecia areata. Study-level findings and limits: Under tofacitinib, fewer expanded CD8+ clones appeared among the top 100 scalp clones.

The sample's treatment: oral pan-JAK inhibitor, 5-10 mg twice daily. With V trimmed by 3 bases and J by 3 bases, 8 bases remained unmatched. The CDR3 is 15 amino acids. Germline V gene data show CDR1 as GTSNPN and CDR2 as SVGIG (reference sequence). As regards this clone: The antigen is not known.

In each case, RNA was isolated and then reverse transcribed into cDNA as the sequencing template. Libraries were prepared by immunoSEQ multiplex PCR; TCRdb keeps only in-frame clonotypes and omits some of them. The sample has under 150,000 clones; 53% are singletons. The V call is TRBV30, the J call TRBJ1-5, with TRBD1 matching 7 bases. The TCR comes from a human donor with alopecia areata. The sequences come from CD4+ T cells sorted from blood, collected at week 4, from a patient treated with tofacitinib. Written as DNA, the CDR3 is TGTGCCTGGAGCCCTGGGACAGCGAACAATCAGCCCCAGCATTTT. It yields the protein CAWSPGTANNQPQHF.